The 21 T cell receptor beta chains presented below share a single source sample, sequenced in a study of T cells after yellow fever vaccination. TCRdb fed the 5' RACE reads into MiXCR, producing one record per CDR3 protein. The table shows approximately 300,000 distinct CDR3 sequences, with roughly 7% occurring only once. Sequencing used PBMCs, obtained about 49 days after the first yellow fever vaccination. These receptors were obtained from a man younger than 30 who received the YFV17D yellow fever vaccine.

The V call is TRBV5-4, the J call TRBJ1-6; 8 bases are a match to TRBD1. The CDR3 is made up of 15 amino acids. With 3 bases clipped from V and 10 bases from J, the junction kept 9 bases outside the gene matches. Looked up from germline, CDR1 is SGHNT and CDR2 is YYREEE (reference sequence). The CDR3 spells CASSSLDRANSPLHF. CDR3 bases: TGTGCCAGCAGCTCTTTGGACAGGGCGAACTCACCCCTCCACTTT.

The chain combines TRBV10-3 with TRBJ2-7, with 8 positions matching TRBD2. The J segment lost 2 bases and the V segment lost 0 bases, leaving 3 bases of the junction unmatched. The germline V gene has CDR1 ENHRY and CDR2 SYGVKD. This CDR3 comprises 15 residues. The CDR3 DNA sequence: TGTGCCATCAGTGAGTCCGGGACTAGACCCTACGAGCAGTACGTC. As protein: CAISESGTRPYEQYV.

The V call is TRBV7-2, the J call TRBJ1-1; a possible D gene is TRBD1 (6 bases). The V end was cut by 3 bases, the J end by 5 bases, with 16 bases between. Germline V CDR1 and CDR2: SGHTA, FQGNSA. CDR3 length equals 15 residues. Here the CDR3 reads CASSLGGGGLTEAFF. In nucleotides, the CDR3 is TGTGCCAGCAGCTTGGGGGGCGGGGGACTAACTGAAGCTTTCTTT.

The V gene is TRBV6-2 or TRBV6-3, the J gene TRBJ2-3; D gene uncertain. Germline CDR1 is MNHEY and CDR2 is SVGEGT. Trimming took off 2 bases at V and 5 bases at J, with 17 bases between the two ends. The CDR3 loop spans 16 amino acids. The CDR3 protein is CASSYDRVSSEDTQYF. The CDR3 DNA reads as TGTGCCAGCAGTTACGACCGGGTGTCATCAGAAGATACGCAGTATTTT.

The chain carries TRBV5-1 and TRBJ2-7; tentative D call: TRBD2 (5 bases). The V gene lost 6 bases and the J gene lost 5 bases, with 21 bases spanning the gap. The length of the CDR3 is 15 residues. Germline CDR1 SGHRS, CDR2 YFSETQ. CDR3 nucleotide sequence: TGCGCCAGCACCGGAGGTTTGACAAAATCGGACGAGCAGTACTTC. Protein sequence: CASTGGLTKSDEQYF.

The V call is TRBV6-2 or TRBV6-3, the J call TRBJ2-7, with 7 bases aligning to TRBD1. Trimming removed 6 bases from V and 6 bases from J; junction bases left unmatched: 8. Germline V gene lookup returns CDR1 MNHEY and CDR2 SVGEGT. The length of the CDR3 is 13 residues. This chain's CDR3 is CASRLQGGLEQYV. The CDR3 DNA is TGTGCCAGCAGGCTCCAAGGGGGCCTCGAGCAGTACGTC.

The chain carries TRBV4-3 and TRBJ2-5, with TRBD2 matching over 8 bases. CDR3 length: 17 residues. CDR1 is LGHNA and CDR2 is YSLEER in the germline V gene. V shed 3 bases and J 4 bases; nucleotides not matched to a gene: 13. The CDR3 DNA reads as TGCGCCAGCAGCCAGCTAGGACGGAGTGCGGGGGGAGAGACCCAGTACTTC. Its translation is CASSQLGRSAGGETQYF.

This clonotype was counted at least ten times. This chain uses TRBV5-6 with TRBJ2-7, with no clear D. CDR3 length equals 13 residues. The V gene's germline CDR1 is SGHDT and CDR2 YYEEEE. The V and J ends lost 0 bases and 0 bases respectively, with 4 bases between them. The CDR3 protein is CASSLGSSYEQYV. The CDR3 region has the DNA TGTGCCAGCAGCTTGGGCAGCTCCTACGAGCAGTACGTC.

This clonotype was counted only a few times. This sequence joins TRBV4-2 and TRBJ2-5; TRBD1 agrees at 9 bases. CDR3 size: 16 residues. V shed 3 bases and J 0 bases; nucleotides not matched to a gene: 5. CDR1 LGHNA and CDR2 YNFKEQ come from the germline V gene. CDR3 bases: TGTGCCAGCAGCCAGGGGACAGGGACGTACCAAGAGACCCAGTACTTC. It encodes CASSQGTGTYQETQYF.

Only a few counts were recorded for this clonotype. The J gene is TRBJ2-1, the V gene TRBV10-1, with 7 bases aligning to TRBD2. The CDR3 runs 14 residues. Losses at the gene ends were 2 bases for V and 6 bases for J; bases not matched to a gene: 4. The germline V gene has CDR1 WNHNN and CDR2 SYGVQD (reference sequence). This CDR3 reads CASSEAAGVNEQFF. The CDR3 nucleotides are TGCGCCAGCAGTGAGGCCGCGGGGGTCAATGAGCAGTTCTTC.

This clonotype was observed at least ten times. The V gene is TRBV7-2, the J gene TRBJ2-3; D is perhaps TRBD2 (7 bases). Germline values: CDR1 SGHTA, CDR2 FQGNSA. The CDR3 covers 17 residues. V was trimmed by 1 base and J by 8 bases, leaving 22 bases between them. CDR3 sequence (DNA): TGTGCCAGCAGCTTAGTCCCCCGGGGGCTAAGGGGGGGTACGCAGTATTTT. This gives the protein CASSLVPRGLRGGTQYF.

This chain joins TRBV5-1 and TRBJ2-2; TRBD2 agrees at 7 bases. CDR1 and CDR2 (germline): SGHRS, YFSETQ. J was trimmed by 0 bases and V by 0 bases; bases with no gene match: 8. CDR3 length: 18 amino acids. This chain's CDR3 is CASSLVRLGLANTGELFF. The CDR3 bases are TGCGCCAGCAGCTTGGTCAGGCTCGGACTAGCGAACACCGGGGAGCTGTTTTTT.

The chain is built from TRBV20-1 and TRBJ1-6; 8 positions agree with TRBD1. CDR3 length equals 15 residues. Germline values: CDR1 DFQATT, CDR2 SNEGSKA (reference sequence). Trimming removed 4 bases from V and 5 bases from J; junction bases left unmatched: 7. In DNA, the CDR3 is TGCAGTGCTACTACTAGGGACAGGCATAATTCACCCCTCCACTTT. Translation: CSATTRDRHNSPLHF.

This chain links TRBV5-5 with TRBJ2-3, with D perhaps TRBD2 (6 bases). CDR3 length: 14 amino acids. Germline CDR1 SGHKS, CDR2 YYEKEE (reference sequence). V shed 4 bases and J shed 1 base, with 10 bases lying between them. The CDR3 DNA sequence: TGTGCCAGCAGCGCCTGGGGGGGCACAGATACGCAGTATTTT. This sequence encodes CASSAWGGTDTQYF.

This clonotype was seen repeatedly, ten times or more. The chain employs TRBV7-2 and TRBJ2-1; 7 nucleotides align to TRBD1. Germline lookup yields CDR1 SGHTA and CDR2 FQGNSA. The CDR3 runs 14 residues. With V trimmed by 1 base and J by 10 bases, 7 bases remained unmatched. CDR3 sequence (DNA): TGTGCCAGCAGCTTAGGGGACAGTCTTCGGGAGCAGTTCTTC. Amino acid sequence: CASSLGDSLREQFF.

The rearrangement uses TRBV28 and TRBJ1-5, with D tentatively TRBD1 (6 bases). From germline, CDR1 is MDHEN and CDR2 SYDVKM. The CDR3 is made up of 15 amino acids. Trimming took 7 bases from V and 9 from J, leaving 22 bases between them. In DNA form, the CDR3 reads TGTGCCAGCACCGACTCGGGGGGCGGTAGATCGCCCCAGCATTTT. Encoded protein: CASTDSGGGRSPQHF.

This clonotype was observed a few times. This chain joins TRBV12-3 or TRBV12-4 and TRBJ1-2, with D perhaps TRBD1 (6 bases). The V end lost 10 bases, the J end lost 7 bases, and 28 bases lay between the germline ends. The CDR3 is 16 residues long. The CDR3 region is CAISQWGGRGTSGYTF. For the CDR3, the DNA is TGTGCCATTAGCCAATGGGGGGGCAGGGGTACTTCTGGCTACACCTTC.

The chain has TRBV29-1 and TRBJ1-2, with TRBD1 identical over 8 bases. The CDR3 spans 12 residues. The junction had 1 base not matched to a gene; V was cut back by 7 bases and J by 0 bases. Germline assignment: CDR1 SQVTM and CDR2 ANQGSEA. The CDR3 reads CSAGQANYGYTF. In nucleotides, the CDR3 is TGCAGCGCGGGACAGGCTAACTATGGCTACACCTTC.

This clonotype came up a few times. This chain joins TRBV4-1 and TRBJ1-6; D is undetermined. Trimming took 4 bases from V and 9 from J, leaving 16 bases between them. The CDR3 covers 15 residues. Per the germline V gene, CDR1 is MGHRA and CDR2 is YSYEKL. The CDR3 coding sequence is TGCGCCAGCAGCCCCCCTAGCGTCGAGGTTTCACCCCTCCACTTT. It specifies CASSPPSVEVSPLHF.

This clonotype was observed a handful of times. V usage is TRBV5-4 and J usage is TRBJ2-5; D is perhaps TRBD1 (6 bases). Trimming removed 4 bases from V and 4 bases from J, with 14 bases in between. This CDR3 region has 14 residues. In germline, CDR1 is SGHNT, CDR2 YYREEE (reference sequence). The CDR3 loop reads CASSTWGRGETQYF. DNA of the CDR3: TGTGCCAGCAGCACATGGGGCAGGGGAGAGACCCAGTACTTC.

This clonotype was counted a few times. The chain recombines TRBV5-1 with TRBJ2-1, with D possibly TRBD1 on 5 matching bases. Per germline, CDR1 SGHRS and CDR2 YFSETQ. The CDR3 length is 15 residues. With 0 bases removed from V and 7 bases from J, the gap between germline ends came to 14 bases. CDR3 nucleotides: TGCGCCAGCAGCTTGGGGACACCCTTTGGGAATGAGCAGTTCTTC. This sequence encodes CASSLGTPFGNEQFF.